This TCR beta chain was found in a study of blood T cell repertoires in COVID-19 (dated by TCRdb to 2018 to 2020). For context, the study as a whole: Collaborator samples came from the United States, Italy and Spain and covered acute and convalescent phases of COVID-19. The prospective study material was composed of cDNA or gDNA derived from T cells, B-cell-depleted T cells, or PBMCs. The dataset comprised deeply sampled blood TCRbeta repertoires from subjects exposed to, actively infected with, or recovered from COVID-19. A freely available public database, intended as a resource for researchers studying the immune response to SARS-CoV-2, is where the repertoires were released. The samples were drawn from the first 160 participants of the ongoing ImmuneRACE study and from 950 to 1,500 subjects provided by 6 global collaborators. Sample metadata almost always included a de-identified subject ID, COVID-19 status, age in years and sex. HLA class I and class II types, where available, came from metadata supplied by the sample provider rather than from assay-based typing. Overall results and qualifications from the work: Clinical and demographic metadata were provided uncurated, with the amount varying by source and participant.

Each collaborating institution followed its own protocols to collect whole blood in K2EDTA tubes. For TCRbeta analysis, collaborator samples were shipped as frozen whole blood, as isolated PBMCs, or as DNA extracted from either sample type. TCRbeta CDR3 regions were amplified from genomic DNA by means of the immunoSEQ Assay, a bias-controlled multiplex PCR. In the authors' own workflow: Nucleated cell counts per sample were estimated from amplification of reference gene primers within the assay. To quantify the absolute abundance of each unique TCRbeta CDR3 rearrangement, sequence reads were collapsed and filtered. For each sample, productive Simpson clonality was calculated by taking the square root of Simpson's diversity index across productive rearrangements. Held by TCRdb, this immuneACCESS table contains in-frame sequences only and omits some clones. Under half of the omission traces to an unresolved V gene where checked; the cause of the rest is unknown. The V and J calls and the clone size are those of that table, but D and trimming were determined from the DNA. The sample contains 150,000 to 200,000 clones, 65% to 90% of them found a single time. The ten largest make up approximately 8% of the sample.

Only a few counts were recorded for this clone. The antigen it binds to is not known. No base-level quality is on record; no much larger clone is a single base apart. This TCR derives from a man aged 55 to 70 with acute or convalescent COVID-19. Sequencing was performed on peripheral blood.

The CDR3 in this case is CASSLQGVATNEKLFF. The sequence in DNA is TGTGCCAGCAGTTTACAGGGGGTCGCAACTAATGAAAAACTGTTTTTT. The receptor chain draws on TRBV28 and TRBJ1-4; 7 of the junction bases match TRBD1. At the junction V is shortened by 2 bases and J by 0 bases; bases outside the gene matches: 3. Sequences MDHEN (CDR1) and SYDVKM (CDR2) are obtained from the germline V gene. The CDR3, cysteine through phenylalanine, is 16 amino acids long. CDR3 DNA only is kept here, 48 bases in frame from base 1.